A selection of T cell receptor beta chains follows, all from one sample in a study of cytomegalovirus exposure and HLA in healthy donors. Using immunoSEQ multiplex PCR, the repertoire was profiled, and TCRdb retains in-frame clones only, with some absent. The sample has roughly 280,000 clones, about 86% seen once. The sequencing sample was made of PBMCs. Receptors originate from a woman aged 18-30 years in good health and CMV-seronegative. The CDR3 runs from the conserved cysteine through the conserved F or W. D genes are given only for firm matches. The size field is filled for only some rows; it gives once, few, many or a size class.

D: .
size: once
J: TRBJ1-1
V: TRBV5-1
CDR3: CASSGLFGSGVNTEAFF
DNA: TGCGCCAGCAGCGGGCTTTTCGGGTCGGGAGTGAACACTGAAGCTTTCTTT

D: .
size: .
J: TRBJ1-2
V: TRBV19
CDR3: CASSMDPGESYGYTF
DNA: TGTGCCAGTAGTATGGACCCAGGGGAGTCCTATGGCTACACCTTC

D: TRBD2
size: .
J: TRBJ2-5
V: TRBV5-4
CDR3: CASSLAGGSFEETQYF
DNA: TGTGCCAGCAGCTTGGCGGGCGGGAGTTTCGAGGAGACCCAGTACTTC

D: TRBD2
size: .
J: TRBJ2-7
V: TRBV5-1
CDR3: CASSPGGGASYEQYF
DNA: TGCGCCAGCAGCCCGGGCGGGGGGGCCAGCTACGAGCAGTACTTC

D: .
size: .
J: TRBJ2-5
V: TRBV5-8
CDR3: CASSFPGQETQYF
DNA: TGTGCCAGCAGCTTTCCAGGGCAAGAGACCCAGTACTTC

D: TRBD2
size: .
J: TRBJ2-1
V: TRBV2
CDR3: CASSELAGEAYNEQFF
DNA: TGTGCCAGCAGTGAATTAGCGGGAGAAGCCTACAATGAGCAGTTCTTC

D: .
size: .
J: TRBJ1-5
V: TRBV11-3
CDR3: CASSLGGYGNQPQHF
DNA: TGTGCCAGCAGCTTAGGAGGTTACGGGAATCAGCCCCAGCATTTT

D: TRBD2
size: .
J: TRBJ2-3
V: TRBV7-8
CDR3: CASSLLGAGGGTDTQYF
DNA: TGTGCCAGCAGCCTCCTAGGTGCGGGGGGGGGCACAGATACGCAGTATTTT

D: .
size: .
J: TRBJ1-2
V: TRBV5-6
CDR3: CASRRRDLPYGYTF
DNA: TGTGCCAGCAGGCGCCGGGACTTACCGTATGGCTACACCTTC

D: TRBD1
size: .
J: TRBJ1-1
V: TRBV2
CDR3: CASSESRDSEAFF
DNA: TGTGCCAGCAGTGAGAGCCGGGACAGTGAAGCTTTCTTT

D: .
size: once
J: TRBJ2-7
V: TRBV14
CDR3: CASSQEAGPPPYEQYF
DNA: TGTGCCAGCAGCCAAGAAGCGGGCCCTCCCCCCTACGAGCAGTACTTC

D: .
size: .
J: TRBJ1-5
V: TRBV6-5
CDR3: CASSSGQLPNQPQHF
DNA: TGTGCCAGCAGTTCCGGACAGCTCCCAAATCAGCCCCAGCATTTT

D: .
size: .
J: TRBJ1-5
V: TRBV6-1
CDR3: CASSERSQLSNQPQHF
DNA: TGTGCCAGCAGTGAAAGGAGCCAGTTATCCAATCAGCCCCAGCATTTT

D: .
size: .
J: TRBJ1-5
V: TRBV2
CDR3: CASSAGGTLGGNQPQHF
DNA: TGTGCCAGCAGTGCGGGAGGAACCCTCGGGGGCAATCAGCCCCAGCATTTT

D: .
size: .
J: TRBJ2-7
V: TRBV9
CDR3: CASSVGSGFSYEQYF
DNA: TGTGCCAGCAGCGTAGGATCCGGGTTCTCCTACGAGCAGTACTTC

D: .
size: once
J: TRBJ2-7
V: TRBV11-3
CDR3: CASSLSPLIGAEQYF
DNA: TGTGCCAGCAGCTTAAGCCCCCTTATAGGGGCGGAGCAGTACTTC

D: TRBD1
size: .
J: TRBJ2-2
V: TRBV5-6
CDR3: CASSLGQGLPGELFF
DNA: TGTGCCAGCAGCTTAGGACAGGGGTTGCCCGGGGAGCTGTTTTTT

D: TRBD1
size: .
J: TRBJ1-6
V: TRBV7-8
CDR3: CASSSGQVNSPLHF
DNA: TGTGCCAGCAGCTCAGGACAGGTCAATTCACCCCTCCACTTT

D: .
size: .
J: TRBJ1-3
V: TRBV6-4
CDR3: CASSEAANSGNTIYF
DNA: TGTGCCAGCAGTGAGGCAGCGAACTCTGGAAACACCATATATTTT

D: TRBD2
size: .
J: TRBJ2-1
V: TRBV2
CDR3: CASSEAKMVTSGSVFYNEQFF
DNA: TGTGCCAGCAGTGAAGCTAAGATGGTAACTAGCGGGAGTGTATTCTACAATGAGCAGTTCTTC

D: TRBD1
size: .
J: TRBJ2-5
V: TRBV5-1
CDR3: CATQPGQPQETQYF
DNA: TGCGCCACCCAACCGGGACAGCCCCAAGAGACCCAGTACTTC

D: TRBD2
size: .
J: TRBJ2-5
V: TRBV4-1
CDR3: CASSQDHGTSSQETQYF
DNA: TGCGCCAGCAGCCAAGATCACGGGACTAGTTCACAAGAGACCCAGTACTTC

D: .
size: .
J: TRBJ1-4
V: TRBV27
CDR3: CASHPGRRDEKLFF
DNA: TGTGCCAGCCACCCGGGACGGAGGGATGAAAAACTGTTTTTT

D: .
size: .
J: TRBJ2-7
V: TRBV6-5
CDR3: CASSYSGRGYEQYF
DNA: TGTGCCAGCAGTTACTCCGGCAGGGGATACGAGCAGTACTTC

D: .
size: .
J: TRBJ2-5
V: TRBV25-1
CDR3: CASSGRTEQETQYF
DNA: TGTGCCAGCAGTGGGAGGACGGAGCAAGAGACCCAGTACTTC

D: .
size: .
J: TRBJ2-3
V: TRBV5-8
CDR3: CASSLASLTDTQYF
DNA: TGTGCCAGCAGCTTGGCGTCCCTCACAGATACGCAGTATTTT

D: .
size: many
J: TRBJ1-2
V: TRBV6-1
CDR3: CASMKPSNYGYTF
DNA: TGTGCCAGCATGAAGCCCTCTAACTATGGCTACACCTTC

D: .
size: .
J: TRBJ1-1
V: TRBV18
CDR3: CASSPATTGFGTEAFF
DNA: TGTGCCAGCTCGCCTGCCACGACAGGTTTTGGCACTGAAGCTTTCTTT

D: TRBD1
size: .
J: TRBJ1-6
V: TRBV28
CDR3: CASTLWTGASPLHF
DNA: TGTGCCAGCACCCTTTGGACAGGGGCTTCACCCCTCCACTTT

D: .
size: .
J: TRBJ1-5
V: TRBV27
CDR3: CASRPQGPLRPQHF
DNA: TGTGCCAGCAGACCACAGGGTCCTCTCCGGCCCCAGCATTTT

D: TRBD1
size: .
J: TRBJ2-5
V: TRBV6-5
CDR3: CASSPLGQGKETQYF
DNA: TGTGCCAGCAGTCCCCTCGGACAGGGTAAAGAGACCCAGTACTTC

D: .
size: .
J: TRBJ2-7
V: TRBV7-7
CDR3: CASSLEEDSYEQYF
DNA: TGTGCTAGCAGCTTAGAGGAGGACTCCTACGAGCAGTACTTC

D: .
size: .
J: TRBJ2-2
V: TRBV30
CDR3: CAWTGANTGELFF
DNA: TGTGCCTGGACAGGTGCGAACACCGGGGAGCTGTTTTTT

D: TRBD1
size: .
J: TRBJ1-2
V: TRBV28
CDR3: CASSLGQENYGYTF
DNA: TGTGCCAGCAGTTTAGGACAGGAGAACTATGGCTACACCTTC

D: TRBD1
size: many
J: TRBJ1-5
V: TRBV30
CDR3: CAWGPGQGSNQPQHF
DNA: TGTGCCTGGGGACCGGGACAGGGAAGCAATCAGCCCCAGCATTTT

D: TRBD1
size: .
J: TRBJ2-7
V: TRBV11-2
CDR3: CASSSWTGEGQYF
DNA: TGTGCCAGCAGCTCCTGGACAGGGGAGGGGCAGTACTTC

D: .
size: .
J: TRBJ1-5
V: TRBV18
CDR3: CASSPPNRESNQPQHF
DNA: TGTGCCAGCTCACCACCGAATAGGGAGAGCAATCAGCCCCAGCATTTT

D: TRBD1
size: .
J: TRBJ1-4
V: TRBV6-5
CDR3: CASSYSSRGTNEKLFF
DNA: TGTGCCAGCAGTTACTCCTCCAGGGGGACTAATGAAAAACTGTTTTTT

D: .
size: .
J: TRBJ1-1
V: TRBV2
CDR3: CASSEDKGRRAEAFF
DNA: TGTGCCAGCAGTGAGGATAAGGGTCGGAGGGCTGAAGCTTTCTTT

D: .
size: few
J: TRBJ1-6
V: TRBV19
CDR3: CASSMTQGSYNSPLHF
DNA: TGTGCCAGTAGTATGACCCAGGGGTCCTATAATTCACCCCTCCACTTT

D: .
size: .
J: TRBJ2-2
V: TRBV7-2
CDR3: CASSLGEAFANTGELFF
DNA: TGTGCCAGCAGCTTAGGAGAGGCATTCGCGAACACCGGGGAGCTGTTTTTT

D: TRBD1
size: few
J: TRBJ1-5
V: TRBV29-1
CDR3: CSVTEQGANQPQHF
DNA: TGCAGCGTGACGGAGCAGGGGGCGAATCAGCCCCAGCATTTT

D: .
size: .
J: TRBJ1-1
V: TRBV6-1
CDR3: CASSEFTSEAFF
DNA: TGTGCCAGCAGTGAATTTACATCTGAAGCTTTCTTT

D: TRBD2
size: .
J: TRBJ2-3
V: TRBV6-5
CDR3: CASSYGGRAGDTQYF
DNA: TGTGCCAGCAGTTATGGCGGGAGGGCCGGAGATACGCAGTATTTT

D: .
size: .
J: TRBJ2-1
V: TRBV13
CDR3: CASSFTYNEQFF
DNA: TGTGCCAGCAGCTTCACCTACAATGAGCAGTTCTTC

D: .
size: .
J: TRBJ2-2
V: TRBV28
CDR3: CASSSRDTGELFF
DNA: TGTGCCAGCAGTTCTCGGGACACCGGGGAGCTGTTTTTT

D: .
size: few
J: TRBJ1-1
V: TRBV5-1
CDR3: CASSLESGYTEAFF
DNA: TGCGCCAGCAGCTTGGAGTCGGGATACACTGAAGCTTTCTTT

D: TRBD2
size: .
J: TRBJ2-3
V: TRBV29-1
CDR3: CSVGTSGARADTQYF
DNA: TGCAGCGTTGGGACTAGCGGGGCCCGGGCAGATACGCAGTATTTT

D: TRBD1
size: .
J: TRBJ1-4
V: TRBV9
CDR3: CASSPRGQGLEKLFF
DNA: TGTGCCAGCAGCCCACGGGGACAGGGATTGGAAAAACTGTTTTTT

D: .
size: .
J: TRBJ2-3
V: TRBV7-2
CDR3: CASSSERTGSTDTQYF
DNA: TGTGCCAGCAGCTCCGAAAGGACGGGAAGCACAGATACGCAGTATTTT

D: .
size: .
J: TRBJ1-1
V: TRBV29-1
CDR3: CSVDSPENTEAFF
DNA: TGCAGCGTTGATTCCCCAGAGAACACTGAAGCTTTCTTT

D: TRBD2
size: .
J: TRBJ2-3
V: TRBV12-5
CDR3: CASGLGLAGGSGTDTQYF
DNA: TGTGCTAGTGGTTTGGGTCTAGCGGGAGGGAGTGGCACAGATACGCAGTATTTT

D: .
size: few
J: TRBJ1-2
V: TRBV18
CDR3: CASALQGNNYGYTF
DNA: TGTGCCAGCGCCCTACAGGGCAACAACTATGGCTACACCTTC

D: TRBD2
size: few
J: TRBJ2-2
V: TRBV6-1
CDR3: CASSEETGGPGELFF
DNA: TGTGCCAGCAGTGAAGAGACGGGAGGGCCCGGGGAGCTGTTTTTT

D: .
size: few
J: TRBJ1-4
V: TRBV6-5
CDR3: CASSVRGPGEKLFF
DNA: TGTGCCAGCAGTGTCAGGGGCCCAGGTGAAAAACTGTTTTTT

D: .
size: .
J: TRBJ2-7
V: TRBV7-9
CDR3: CASSRRLGGLTYEQYF
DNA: TGTGCCAGCAGCCGGAGGCTGGGGGGACTTACCTACGAGCAGTACTTC

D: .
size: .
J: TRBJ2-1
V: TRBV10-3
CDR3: CAISETSSHEQFF
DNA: TGTGCCATCAGTGAGACGTCTAGCCATGAGCAGTTCTTC

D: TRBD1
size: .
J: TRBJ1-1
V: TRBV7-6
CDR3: CASSLGSRWTGRPFF
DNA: TGTGCCAGCAGCTTAGGAAGTCGTTGGACAGGGAGACCTTTCTTT

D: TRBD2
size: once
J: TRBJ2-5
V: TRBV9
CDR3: CASSPGLAGGETQYF
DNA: TGTGCCAGCAGCCCCGGACTAGCGGGAGGAGAGACCCAGTACTTC